The source of this TCR beta chain is a study of T cell repertoires in ileal Crohn's disease. Study information: At surgery, under 40% of patients smoked, with median disease duration roughly 7.2 years. Operated complications were stricturing disease (approximately 61%) and penetrating disease (roughly 39%).

As regards this clone: Its antigen is still unknown.

Time point meaning: neoterminal ileum biopsy at postoperative endoscopy, about 6 months after surgery. Patients were adults with ileal or ileocolonic Crohn's disease needing resection. Assay used: immunoSEQ multiplex PCR; TCRdb lists only in-frame clones, some missing. The table has about 62,000 clones, about 88% seen once. Study-wide findings and caveats: Within the first postoperative year, endoscopy came at median roughly seven months.

Germline CDR1 SGHVS, CDR2 FQNEAQ. V dropped 5 bases and J dropped 2; count of bases not matched to a gene: 6. CDR3 size: 15 residues. Material for sequencing was ileal tissue. The receptor's source is an adult with Crohn's disease. V is TRBV7-8 and J is TRBJ1-5; 7 nucleotides align to TRBD1. The CDR3 DNA is TGTGCCAGCAGCCCACGACAGGGAGGCAATCAGCCCCAGCATTTT. It is translated as CASSPRQGGNQPQHF.